This TCR beta chain was identified in a study of beta chain features in type 1 diabetes. Study-wide background: The number of sorted cells examined across all samples was 107,917,701. Notes on the study in general: Shorter TCRB CDR3s, moderately but significantly so, marked every one of the four CD4+ subsets in Type 1 diabetes patients.

Reverse transcribing all isolated RNA meant expressed TCRB transcripts were sequenced. Only in-frame clones appear in the TCRdb table, and some are missing; sequencing was by immunoSEQ multiplex PCR. The sample yields 90,000 to 110,000 clones, 40% seen once. V lost 5 bases and J lost 1, with 12 bases in between. The germline V gene has CDR1 SGHAT and CDR2 FQDESV (reference sequence). The CDR3 runs to 16 residues. Sorted cells reached over 95% purity in every population. To note about this clone: Its target is not known.

This TCR was recovered from a woman younger than 35 in good health. Sequenced sample: stem cell memory CD4+ T cells from blood. The chain employs TRBV11-1 and TRBJ2-6; D remains unclear. The chain's CDR3 is CASSPRDWSGANVLTF. The DNA of the CDR3 is TGTGCCAGCAGCCCCCGAGATTGGTCTGGGGCCAACGTCCTGACTTTC.